This TCR beta chain stems from a study of T cell responses to AZD1222 COVID-19 vaccine (dated by TCRdb to the early 2020s). With respect to the entire study: AZD1222 recipients given second doses at about 4 weeks or at about 12 weeks were pooled, since spike-specific TCR depth and breadth were not found to differ between the two schedules. A total of 230 or so trial participants underwent TCR sequencing, of whom about 210 received two doses of AZD1222 and about 25 received two doses of the MenACWY control vaccine. Trial participants were enrolled into age subgroups of 18-55, 56-69 and 70-plus years, which contained about 150, 28 and 57 TCR-sequenced participants, respectively. Study-level results and caveats: Reportedly, almost half of the unique spike-specific TCRs recognized epitopes lying outside the regions that are mutated in the B.1.351 and B.1.1.7 variants. After two AZD1222 doses, spike-specific TCR breadth and depth were significantly higher than at day 0 and than in MenACWY recipients. The 56-69-year group was small, and its depth increase did not reach significance, likely because of low power. Participants were mostly white British and included more females than males, and it was suggested by the authors that clonal diversity may have been underestimated. Vaccine-associated CD4 TCRs spanned the whole spike protein, with dominant responses in regions 160-218 and 743-854. Conclusions about previously exposed vaccinees are limited, since just 5 or 6 AZD1222 recipients were seropositive for SARS-CoV-2 at baseline. Because no day 14 peak-response samples were available, the repertoires could be characterized only after the peak T cell response.

Reading the label with the study, this specimen's time point is: baseline before first vaccination. Vaccinee samples were obtained from the UK trials COV001 and COV002, which included a single-blind randomized controlled phase 2/3 trial of AZD1222 (ChAdOx1 nCoV-19) in healthy adults. For TCRbeta chain sequencing, PBMC samples were collected from trial participants at day 0 and at day 28 after the second dose. Details on this clone: Its antigen remains unidentified. Base qualities are missing; no much larger clone stands one base away.

The CDR3 regions of human TCRbeta chains were analyzed by immunosequencing. As for the original processing: Repertoire TCRs were matched against a reference library of SARS-CoV-2-specific TCRs generated with the MIRA antigen-specificity platform. Breadth was defined as the fraction of unique TCRs that were SARS-CoV-2-associated. Depth was defined as the fraction of total T cells that were SARS-CoV-2-associated. Using the MIRA data, each spike-specific TCR was assigned both to the spike region to which the TCR was reactive and to a CD4 or CD8 class. Log10-transformed breadth and depth values were compared by one-way ANOVA with Sidak's multiple comparisons tests. Held by TCRdb, this immuneACCESS table contains in-frame sequences only and omits some clones. Under half of the omission traces to an unresolved V gene where checked; the cause of the rest is unknown. From that table come the V and J calls and clone size; the DNA was used to work out D and trimming. This sample is represented by 90,000 to 120,000 clones; about 89% of them were singletons. Clones ranked in the top ten supply roughly a sixth of the sample.

The CDR3 covers 13 residues, taking in both the cysteine and the phenylalanine. The retained sequence is limited to the CDR3, 39 bases, with the frame set at the first base. CDR1 and CDR2 are read off the germline V gene (reference sequence) as LGHDT and YNNKEL. The V and J ends are trimmed by 3 bases and 9 bases, leaving 14 bases between them. The chain is made from TRBV3-1 (or the pseudogene TRBV3-2) and TRBJ2-5, with an unclear D gene assignment. The clonotype was recovered from an adult in good health. Sequenced here: peripheral blood, sampled on day 0 of AZD1222 vaccination. The DNA sequence is TGTGCCAGCAGCCACCCCGACCAAGCCGCCCAGTACTTC. Its translation is CASSHPDQAAQYF.